This record looks at one TCR beta chain sequence and its context. The antigen remains undetermined. This specimen belongs to a study of cytomegalovirus exposure and HLA in healthy donors. For the study at large: In terms of ancestry, the Caucasian-associated cluster contained about four fifths of the roughly 400 genotyped donors.

Study-wide points: A few CMV-associated chains were confirmed in vitro to be specific for CMV antigens. TCR beta V- and J-gene trimming, according to a later analysis, was linked to a missense DCLRE1C variant.

PCR employed 60 Vbeta and 13 Jbeta primers. Method: immunoSEQ multiplex PCR; TCRdb's copy keeps in-frame clones and lacks some. The sample lists tens of thousands of clones, roughly 78% occurring once. J lost 8 bases, V lost 6 bases, and 8 bases had no gene match. The length of the CDR3 is 13 residues. Germline lookup yields CDR1 MNHEY and CDR2 SMNVEV (reference sequence). The receptor was isolated from a man between 40 and 49 years old in good health and CMV-seronegative. The rearrangement uses TRBV27 and TRBJ1-1, with 8 bases that match TRBD1. The sequenced sample was PBMCs. The CDR3 spells CASRGRTGTEAFF. CDR3 bases: TGTGCCAGCAGGGGCAGGACAGGGACGGAAGCTTTCTTT.